This is a list of T cell receptor beta chains from one sample in a study of T-cell reconstitution after alpha-beta-depleted transplantation in children. TCRdb processed the PCR reads anew with MiXCR; each CDR3 protein has one entry. Here the sample spans roughly 420,000 distinct CDR3 sequences, under 20% being singletons. The sample was PBMCs, mostly from graft donor cells, taken 360 days after TCRalphabeta/CD19-depleted stem cell transplant. Source of these receptors: a boy less than two years old who had a stem cell transplant for Wiskott-Aldrich syndrome, so the T cells may come from the graft donor. Both conserved end residues are part of each CDR3. The D gene is left open where the match is weak. Not every row has a clone size; where given, it reads once, few, many or a size class.

V: TRBV4-1
D: NA
length: 15
size: NA
J: TRBJ2-3
DNA: TGCGCCAGCAGCCAAGGGGGGGGGCCAAAAGATACGCAGTATTTT
CDR3: CASSQGGGPKDTQYF

V: TRBV6-5
D: NA
length: 13
size: few
J: TRBJ2-5
DNA: TGTGCCAGCAGCAGGGGAGCGGAAGAGACCCAGTACTTC
CDR3: CASSRGAEETQYF

V: TRBV20-1
D: NA
length: 11
size: NA
J: TRBJ2-1
DNA: TGCAGTGCTAGGGGGGCTATTGAGCAGTTCTTC
CDR3: CSARGAIEQFF

V: TRBV7-9
D: NA
length: 12
size: NA
J: TRBJ2-1
DNA: TGTGCCAGCAGCTTAGGACGGGCAGAGCAGTTCTTC
CDR3: CASSLGRAEQFF

V: TRBV5-1
D: TRBD2
length: 15
size: NA
J: TRBJ2-1
DNA: TGCGCCAGCAGCTTGGGAGCGGGGGTCTACAATGAGCAGTTCTTC
CDR3: CASSLGAGVYNEQFF

V: TRBV20-1
D: NA
length: 14
size: NA
J: TRBJ1-4
DNA: TGCAGTGCTAGTCAACAGGGATTAAGGGAAAAACTGTTTTTT
CDR3: CSASQQGLREKLFF

V: TRBV2
D: NA
length: 15
size: NA
J: TRBJ2-1
DNA: TGTGCCAGCAGTGAAGACGGACTACCCGGCAATGAGCAGTTCTTC
CDR3: CASSEDGLPGNEQFF

V: TRBV11-2
D: TRBD2
length: 16
size: NA
J: TRBJ2-1
DNA: TGTGCCAGCAGCTTAGCTACCCCGGGGGGGCTTAATGAGCAGTTCTTC
CDR3: CASSLATPGGLNEQFF

V: TRBV30
D: NA
length: 11
size: few
J: TRBJ2-5
DNA: TGTGCCTGGAAATCGCGGGAGACCCAGTACTTC
CDR3: CAWKSRETQYF

V: TRBV7-2
D: TRBD2
length: 17
size: NA
J: TRBJ2-3
DNA: TGTGCCAGCAGCGTCCGACCTAGCGGGGGGGCGAAAGATACGCAGTATTTT
CDR3: CASSVRPSGGAKDTQYF

V: TRBV11-2
D: NA
length: 15
size: few
J: TRBJ2-1
DNA: TGTGCCAGCAGCTTAGATCCCGGACAGTACAATGAGCAGTTCTTC
CDR3: CASSLDPGQYNEQFF

V: TRBV5-1
D: TRBD2
length: 16
size: few
J: TRBJ2-1
DNA: TGCGCCAGCAGCTTGGCCCCGGGACTAGCGAGCAATGAGCAGTTCTTC
CDR3: CASSLAPGLASNEQFF